This is a list of T cell receptor beta chains from one sample in a study of human CD4 T cells and Enterobacteriaceae. The repertoire was sequenced with immunoSEQ multiplex PCR; TCRdb's copy has only in-frame clones and lacks some. The table has some 29,000 clones, approximately 84% seen once. Specimen: memory CD4+ T cells from blood. The receptor set was obtained from a human donor in good health. The CDR3 runs from the conserved cysteine through the conserved F or W. Fields, in order: J gene, V gene, D gene, clone size, CDR3 protein, CDR3 DNA. The D gene is left open where the match is weak. Expanded clones are given a class, and other clones once, few, many or no size at all.

TRBJ2-1 TRBV25-1 . . CASSESTTVSNEQFF TGTGCCAGCAGTGAATCGACGACTGTCTCCAATGAGCAGTTCTTC
TRBJ2-5 TRBV18 TRBD2 . CASSPPSGTQETQYF TGTGCCAGCTCACCCCCTAGCGGAACTCAAGAGACCCAGTACTTC
TRBJ1-1 TRBV6-6 TRBD1 once CASSNGQGKNTEAFF TGTGCCAGCAGCAACGGACAGGGAAAGAACACTGAAGCTTTCTTT
TRBJ2-7 TRBV6-5 TRBD2 . CASSYGGRGLGEQYF TGTGCCAGCAGTTACGGCGGGAGAGGATTAGGCGAGCAGTACTTC
TRBJ2-3 TRBV6-5 TRBD2 . CASSYKAGTFGDTQYF TGTGCCAGCAGTTACAAAGCGGGAACATTCGGGGATACGCAGTATTTT
TRBJ2-5 TRBV5-1 TRBD2 . CASSRGLAGNQETQYF TGCGCCAGCAGCCGGGGGTTAGCGGGGAATCAAGAGACCCAGTACTTC
TRBJ2-2 TRBV4-1 . once CASSRGTGGTGELFF TGCGCCAGCAGCCGGGGGACCGGGGGCACCGGGGAGCTGTTTTTT
TRBJ2-1 TRBV7-2 TRBD2 . CASSSPGLAGGPRRNEQFF TGTGCCAGCAGCAGCCCGGGACTAGCGGGAGGGCCCAGAAGGAATGAGCAGTTCTTC
TRBJ2-1 TRBV10-3 . once CAISRESLGEQFF TGTGCCATCAGCAGGGAGAGTCTTGGCGAGCAGTTCTTC
TRBJ2-5 TRBV4-2 TRBD2 . CASSQDPPSGRYQETQYF TGTGCCAGCAGCCAAGATCCCCCTAGCGGGAGGTACCAAGAGACCCAGTACTTC
TRBJ2-2 TRBV6-4 TRBD2 . CASSVSAGVSPGELFF TGTGCCAGCAGTGTATCAGCGGGAGTTAGTCCCGGGGAGCTGTTTTTT
TRBJ2-1 TRBV29-1 . . CSVAAGLYNEQFF TGCAGCGTTGCCGCGGGGCTGTACAATGAGCAGTTCTTC
TRBJ1-1 TRBV2 . . CASSERDGQTSEAFF TGTGCCAGCAGTGAAAGAGATGGGCAGACCTCTGAAGCTTTCTTT
TRBJ2-7 TRBV7-9 TRBD1 . CASSPYRTGAASYEQYF TGTGCCAGCAGCCCTTACCGCACAGGGGCCGCATCCTACGAGCAGTACTTC
TRBJ2-1 TRBV6-1 . . CASSWTRGGLSEQFF TGTGCCAGCAGTTGGACTAGAGGGGGACTGAGTGAGCAGTTCTTC
TRBJ2-5 TRBV14 . . CASSQDTGEETQYF TGTGCCAGCAGCCAAGATACAGGAGAAGAGACCCAGTACTTC
TRBJ2-7 TRBV6-6 . . CATSEVGYDEYF TGTGCCACCTCTGAAGTGGGATACGACGAGTACTTC
TRBJ2-6 TRBV25-1 . . CASSESPSPGLTF TGTGCCAGCAGTGAATCCCCCTCGCCGGGCCTGACTTTC
TRBJ1-1 TRBV7-9 . . CASSLRTIKAFF TGTGCCAGCAGCTTACGGACCATTAAAGCTTTCTTT
TRBJ1-2 TRBV19 TRBD1 . CASRTGWDYGYTF TGTGCCAGCCGGACAGGGTGGGACTATGGCTACACCTTC
TRBJ2-6 TRBV7-3 TRBD1 . CASSSSGQGAGANVLTF TGTGCCAGCAGCTCATCGGGACAGGGTGCTGGGGCCAACGTCCTGACTTTC
TRBJ2-7 TRBV9 . . CASSEGRVVDEQYF TGTGCCAGCAGCGAAGGCAGGGTGGTAGACGAGCAGTACTTC
TRBJ1-1 TRBV28 . . CASPSPTEAFF TGTGCCAGTCCGTCCCCCACTGAAGCTTTCTTT
TRBJ2-3 TRBV5-6 . once CASSFWGGTTDTQYF TGTGCCAGCAGCTTCTGGGGCGGAACCACAGATACGCAGTATTTT
TRBJ2-1 TRBV5-4 . few CASSLPFPGNEQFF TGTGCCAGCAGCTTGCCCTTCCCGGGCAATGAGCAGTTCTTC
TRBJ2-2 TRBV5-4 . . CASSSARGMNTGELFF TGTGCCAGCAGCTCTGCTAGGGGGATGAACACCGGGGAGCTGTTTTTT
TRBJ2-3 TRBV28 TRBD1 . CASSFGTGGTDTQYF TGTGCCAGCAGTTTCGGGACAGGGGGTACAGATACGCAGTATTTT
TRBJ2-2 TRBV28 TRBD2 . CASSLGWTSGRDTGELFF TGTGCCAGCAGTTTAGGGTGGACTAGCGGGAGGGACACCGGGGAGCTGTTTTTT
TRBJ2-7 TRBV29-1 TRBD2 . CSVPPSGSDGEQYF TGCAGCGTTCCCCCTAGCGGGAGCGACGGGGAGCAGTACTTC
TRBJ1-1 TRBV11-1 TRBD1 . CASSLLTGSNTEAFF TGTGCCAGCAGCTTGTTGACAGGGTCAAACACTGAAGCTTTCTTT
TRBJ1-2 TRBV7-6 . . CARRGNYGYTF TGTGCCCGACGGGGTAACTATGGCTACACCTTC